Described below is a single T cell receptor (beta chain) sequence and its context. The data stem from a study of blood T cell repertoires in COVID-19. Study background: Spain, Italy and the United States supplied samples that represented acute and convalescent COVID-19.

During active infection, Seattle patients enrolled and were then monitored through disease. Sequencing used immunoSEQ multiplex PCR; TCRdb keeps in-frame clones, though not all of them. The table lists fewer than 450,000 clones, approximately 91% of them singletons. The CDR3 consists of 15 residues. The J segment lost 0 bases and the V segment lost 2 bases, leaving 3 bases of the junction unmatched. The germline CDR1 and CDR2 sequences are SGHVS and FQNEAQ. This sequence originates from a woman between 65 and 79 years old with COVID-19, enrolled during active disease. V gene TRBV7-8 combines with J gene TRBJ1-1, with TRBD1 matching 7 bases. Material: peripheral blood. CDR3 sequence: CASSLYRGVNTEAFF. In DNA, the CDR3 is TGTGCCAGCAGCTTATACAGGGGAGTGAACACTGAAGCTTTCTTT.